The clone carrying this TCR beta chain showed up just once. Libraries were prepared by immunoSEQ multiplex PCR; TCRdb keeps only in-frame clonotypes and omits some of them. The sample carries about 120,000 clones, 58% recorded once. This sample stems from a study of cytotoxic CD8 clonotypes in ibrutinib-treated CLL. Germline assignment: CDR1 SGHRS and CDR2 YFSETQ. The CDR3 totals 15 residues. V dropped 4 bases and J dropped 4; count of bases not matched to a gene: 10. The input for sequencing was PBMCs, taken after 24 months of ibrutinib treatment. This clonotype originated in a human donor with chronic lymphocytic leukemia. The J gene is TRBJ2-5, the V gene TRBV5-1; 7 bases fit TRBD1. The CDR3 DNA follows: TGCGCCAGCAGCGAGGACAGGAGAGAATTAGAGACCCAGTACTTC. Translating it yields CASSEDRRELETQYF.